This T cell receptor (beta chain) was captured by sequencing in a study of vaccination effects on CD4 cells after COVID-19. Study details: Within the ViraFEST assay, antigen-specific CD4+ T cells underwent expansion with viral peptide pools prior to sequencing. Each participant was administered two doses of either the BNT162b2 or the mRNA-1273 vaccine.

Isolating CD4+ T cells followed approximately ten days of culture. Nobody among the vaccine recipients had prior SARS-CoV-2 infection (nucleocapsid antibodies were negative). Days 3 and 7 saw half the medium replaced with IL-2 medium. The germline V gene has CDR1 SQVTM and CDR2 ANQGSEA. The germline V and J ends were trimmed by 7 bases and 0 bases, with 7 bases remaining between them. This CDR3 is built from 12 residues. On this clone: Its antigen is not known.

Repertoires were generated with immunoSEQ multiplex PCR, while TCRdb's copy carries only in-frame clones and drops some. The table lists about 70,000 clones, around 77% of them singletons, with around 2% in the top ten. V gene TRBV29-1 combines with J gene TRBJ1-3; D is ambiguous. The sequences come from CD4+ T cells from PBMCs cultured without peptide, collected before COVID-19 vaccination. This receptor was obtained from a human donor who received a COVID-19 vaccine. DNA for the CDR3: TGCAGCGGAAAGAGCTCTGGAAACACCATATATTTT. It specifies CSGKSSGNTIYF.